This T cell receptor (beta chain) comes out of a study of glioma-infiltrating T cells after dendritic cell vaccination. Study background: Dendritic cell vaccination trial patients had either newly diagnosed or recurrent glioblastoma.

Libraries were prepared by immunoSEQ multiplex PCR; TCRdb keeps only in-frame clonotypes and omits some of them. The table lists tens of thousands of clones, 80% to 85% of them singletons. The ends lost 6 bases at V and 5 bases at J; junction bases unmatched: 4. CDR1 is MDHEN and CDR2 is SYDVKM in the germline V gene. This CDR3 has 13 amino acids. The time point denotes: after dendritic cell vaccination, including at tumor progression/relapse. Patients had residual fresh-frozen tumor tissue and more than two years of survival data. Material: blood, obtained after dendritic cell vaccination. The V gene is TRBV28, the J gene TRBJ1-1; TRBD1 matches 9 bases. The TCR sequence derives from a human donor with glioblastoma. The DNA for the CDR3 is TGTGCCAGCAGATTGACAGGGGGAACTGAAGCTTTCTTT. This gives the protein CASRLTGGTEAFF.